The clone carrying this T cell receptor (beta chain) has at least ten counts. J gave up 4 bases and V 0 bases, and 1 base lay outside the gene matches. Per the germline V gene, CDR1 is SGHRS and CDR2 is YFSETQ. The CDR3 length is 15 residues. TCRdb called the RT-PCR reads again in MiXCR, with one record for every CDR3 protein. The data contain approximately 720,000 distinct CDR3 sequences, approximately 15% of them seen just once; the ten biggest clones take up 3.6%. Sequenced material: memory CD4+ T cells from blood. This receptor was identified in a female donor in good health, serving as a healthy control. The chain joins TRBV5-1 to TRBJ2-5, with TRBD2 matching 12 bases. CDR3 sequence (DNA): TGCGCCAGCAGCTTGGAGACTAGCGGGGGAGAGACCCAGTACTTC. It yields the protein CASSLETSGGETQYF.